Detailed here is one TCR beta chain. Its specific antigen is unknown. Base qualities are missing; no much larger clone stands one base away. The CDR3 regions of human TCRbeta chains were subjected to immunosequencing. In the authors' own workflow: Repertoire TCRs were matched against a reference library of SARS-CoV-2-specific TCRs generated with the MIRA antigen-specificity platform. Breadth was defined as the fraction of unique TCRs that were SARS-CoV-2-associated. Depth was defined as the fraction of total T cells that were SARS-CoV-2-associated. Using the MIRA data, each spike-specific TCR was mapped to the spike region that the TCR reacts to and placed in a CD4 or CD8 class. Log10-transformed breadth and depth values were compared by one-way ANOVA with Sidak's multiple comparisons tests. Held by TCRdb, this immuneACCESS table contains in-frame sequences only and omits some clones. Under half of the omission traces to an unresolved V gene where checked; the cause of the rest is unknown. V and J calls and clone size are given by that table; D and trimming were obtained from the DNA. Within this sample are tens of thousands of clones, with 90% to 95% of them counted one time only. Of the sample, over 4.5% falls within the top ten clones.

The time point label, as the study defines it: baseline before first vaccination. Vaccinee samples came from UK trials COV001 and COV002, including a single-blind randomized controlled phase 2/3 trial of AZD1222 (ChAdOx1 nCoV-19) in healthy adults. For TCRbeta chain sequencing, PBMC samples were collected from trial participants at day 0 and at day 28 after the second dose. This sample is drawn from a study of T cell responses to AZD1222 COVID-19 vaccine (dated by TCRdb to about 2021). Looking at the study overall: AZD1222 recipients given second doses at about 4 weeks or at about 12 weeks were pooled, since spike-specific TCR depth and breadth were not found to differ between the two schedules. TCR sequencing covered roughly 230 trial participants: 200 to 220 given two doses of AZD1222 and about 26 given two doses of MenACWY control vaccine. Trial participants were enrolled into age subgroups of 18-55, 56-69 and 70-plus years, which contained about 150, 27 and 61 TCR-sequenced participants, respectively. Overall study outcomes, separate from this receptor: After two AZD1222 doses, spike-specific TCR breadth and depth were significantly higher than at day 0 and than in MenACWY recipients. Because no samples from the day 14 peak response were available, repertoires could be characterized only after the peak T cell response. Epitopes outside the regions mutated in the B.1.351 and B.1.1.7 variants were reportedly recognized by nearly half of the unique spike-specific TCRs. In the small 56-69-year group, the increase in depth fell short of significance, most likely because of low power. Most participants were white British and females outnumbered males, and the authors suggested that clonal diversity may have been underestimated. Conclusions about previously exposed vaccinees are limited, since just six or seven AZD1222 recipients were seropositive for SARS-CoV-2 at baseline. Vaccine-associated CD4 TCRs spanned the whole spike protein, with dominant responses in regions 160-218 and 743-854.

The trim is 1 base for V and 4 bases for J, with a gap of 10 bases between the germline ends. The CDR3 numbers 14 residues from cysteine through phenylalanine. Of all the DNA, just the CDR3 is kept, 42 bases in frame from base 1. CDR1 LNHDA and CDR2 SQIVND were looked up in the germline V gene (reference sequence). The sequencing here drew on peripheral blood, taken on day 0 of AZD1222 vaccination. This TCR came from an adult in good health. The sequence is built from TRBV19 and TRBJ1-2; no D gene is confidently identified. The CDR3 region has the sequence CASSIGGNVYGYTF. The DNA is TGTGCCAGTAGTATAGGGGGAAACGTCTATGGCTACACCTTC.